The present TCR beta chain was sequenced within a study of T-cell memory formation after mild COVID-19. About the research overall: TCR clusters showed largely donor specificity. Study outcomes and limitations: From day 15 to 85, contracting clones were balanced between CD4 and CD8, whereas later expanders leaned toward CD4+.

CDR3 length: 13 amino acids. The V and J ends lost 3 bases and 5 bases respectively, with 10 bases between them. The germline CDR1 and CDR2 sequences are SGHTA and FQGNSA. A single record per CDR3 protein comes from TCRdb applying MiXCR to the 5' RACE reads. The sample yields tens of thousands of distinct CDR3 sequences, around 13% seen once. This clonotype has only a few counts. Its cognate antigen is unknown. The chain is built from TRBV7-2 and TRBJ1-2; D ambiguous. Sequenced input: PBMCs or a T cell subset sorted from them (not recorded which). The source is a man younger than 35 who had mild COVID-19 (a few samples of this study predate the infection). Cell type and time point are not known. The CDR3 reads CASSLGVGYGYTF. The CDR3 DNA sequence: TGTGCCAGCAGCTTGGGAGTTGGTTATGGCTACACCTTC. Drawing the rest from reference TRBV7-2 and TRBJ1-2, the complete variable domain is GAGVSQSPSNKVTEKGKDVELRCDPISGHTALYWYRQSLGQGLEFLIYFQGNSAPDKSGLPSDRFSAERTGGSVSTLTIQRTQQEDSAVYLCASSLGVGYGYTFGSGTRLTVV.